This T cell receptor (beta chain) was retrieved from a study of OX40 agonist ivuxolimab in advanced cancers. For context, the study as a whole: Ivuxolimab, which targeted the costimulatory receptor OX40 (CD134), was an agonistic, fully human IgG2 monoclonal antibody. Intravenous ivuxolimab was administered to patients every 2 weeks at six dose levels: 0.01, 0.1, 0.3, 1.5, 3 and 10 mg/kg. Of the approximately 50 dose-escalation patients, hepatocellular carcinoma was present in about 19, melanoma in around 15, renal cell carcinoma in 9 and head and neck cancer in 9. In the dose-escalation cohort, around four fifths of patients were male, and the mean age was about 55 years, with a range of roughly 20 to 79. Patients were allowed to have had prior anti-PD-1, anti-PD-L1 or anti-CTLA-4 therapy, and 40% to 45% of the dose-escalation patients had previously received checkpoint inhibitors. Partial responses were achieved by three dose-escalation patients, of whom one had hepatocellular carcinoma and two had cutaneous melanoma. The purpose of peripheral TCRbeta sequencing was to test whether ivuxolimab changed TCR sequence diversity and led to clonal T-cell expansion. The paper covers the monotherapy dose-escalation part of the phase I ivuxolimab trial, which included N ≈ 57 patients. What the research found in general, with its limitations: At doses from 0.1 to 3.0 mg/kg, clonal expansion was seen in both CD4+ and CD8+ blood T cells between baseline and week 6. After ivuxolimab, CD8+ T cells had more expanded clones than CD4+ T cells on average. Which antigens the clonally expanded peripheral T cells were specific for was not determined. In partial responders in the 0.1-3.0 mg/kg groups, normalized peripheral clonal expansion was found to be among the lowest, especially among CD8+ T cells. Low levels of normalized T-cell clonal expansion were also shown by some nonresponding patients.

A note on this clone: This clone's antigen is unknown. Base qualities are missing; no much larger clone stands one base away.

Patients with autoimmune disease history or receiving systemic immunosuppression were excluded from the trial. Peripheral blood for TCR sequencing was drawn from every dose cohort at baseline, at cycle 4 day 1 and at cycle 7 day 1. Samples were obtained from an open-label, multicenter, first-in-human phase I dose-escalation trial of ivuxolimab. Adults with locally advanced or metastatic melanoma, renal cell carcinoma, hepatocellular carcinoma or head and neck squamous cell carcinoma were enrolled in the trial. Before TCR sequencing, CD4+ T cells and CD8+ T cells from peripheral blood were sorted into separate populations. Its CDR3 holds 12 amino acids, cysteine through phenylalanine. The DNA shown is the 36-base CDR3, in frame from base 1. From V the trimming removes 8 bases and from J it removes 2 bases, while the gene matches leave 6 bases of the junction unaccounted for. According to the germline V gene, CDR1 reads SQVTM and CDR2 reads ANQGSEA.

For sequencing of the TCRbeta CDR3 region, genomic DNA was extracted from the sorted cells. The immunoSEQ Assay was used for sequencing of TCRbeta CDR3 regions. The clones in this table, taken by TCRdb from immuneACCESS, are in-frame only. Not every clone is retained; where verified, under half of the shortfall comes from an unresolved V gene, and the cause of the rest is unknown. This sample has some 96,000 clones in its table, and approximately 83% of those were observed once. The leading ten clones occupy almost 1.5% of the sample. The sample here was CD4+ or CD8+ T cells sorted from blood, taken in a trial of the OX40 agonist ivuxolimab. In this chain, TRBV29-1 is recombined with TRBJ2-7; the junction holds 7 bases that match TRBD1. The clonotype was recovered from an adult with an advanced solid tumor such as melanoma, head and neck, liver or kidney cancer. The CDR3 loop reads CSTRQGAYEQYF. The sequenced DNA: TGCAGCACGAGACAGGGAGCCTACGAGCAGTACTTC.